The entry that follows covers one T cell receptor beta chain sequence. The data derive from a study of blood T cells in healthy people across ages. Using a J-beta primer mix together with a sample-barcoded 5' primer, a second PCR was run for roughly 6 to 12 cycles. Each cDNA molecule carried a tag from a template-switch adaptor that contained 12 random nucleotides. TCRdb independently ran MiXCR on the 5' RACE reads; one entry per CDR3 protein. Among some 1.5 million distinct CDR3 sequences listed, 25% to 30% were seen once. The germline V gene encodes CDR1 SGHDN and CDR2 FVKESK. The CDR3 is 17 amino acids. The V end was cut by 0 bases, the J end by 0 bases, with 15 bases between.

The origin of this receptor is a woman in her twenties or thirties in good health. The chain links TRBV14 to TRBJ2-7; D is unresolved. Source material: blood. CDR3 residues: CASSQDSGWRSSYEQYF. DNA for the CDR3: TGTGCCAGCAGCCAAGATTCGGGTTGGCGGAGCTCCTACGAGCAGTACTTC.